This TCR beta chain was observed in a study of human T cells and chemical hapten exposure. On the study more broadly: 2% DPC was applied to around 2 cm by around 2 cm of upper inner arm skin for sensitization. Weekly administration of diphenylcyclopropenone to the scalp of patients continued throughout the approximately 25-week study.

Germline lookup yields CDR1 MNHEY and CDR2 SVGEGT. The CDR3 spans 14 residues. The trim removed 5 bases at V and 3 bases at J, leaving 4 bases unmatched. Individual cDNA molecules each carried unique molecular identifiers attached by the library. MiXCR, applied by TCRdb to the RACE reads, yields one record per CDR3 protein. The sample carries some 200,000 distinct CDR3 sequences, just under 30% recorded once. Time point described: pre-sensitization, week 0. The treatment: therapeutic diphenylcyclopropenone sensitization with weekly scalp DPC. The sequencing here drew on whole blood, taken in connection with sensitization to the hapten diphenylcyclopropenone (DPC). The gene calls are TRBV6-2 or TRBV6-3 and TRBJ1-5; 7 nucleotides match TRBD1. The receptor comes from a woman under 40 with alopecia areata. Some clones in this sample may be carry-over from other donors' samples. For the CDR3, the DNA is TGTGCCAGCAGTATAACAGGGGACAATCAGCCCCAGCATTTT. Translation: CASSITGDNQPQHF.